This TCR beta chain was recovered during a study of T-cell memory formation after mild COVID-19. Across the study: Most TCR clusters belonged to a single donor. General observations from the study: Pre-infection memory already had some responding clones, implying cross-reactive memory joined. CD4/CD8 balance held among clones contracting day 15 to 85, and later expanders leaned CD4+.

5'RACE primed from the constant segment yielded TCR alpha and TCR beta cDNA libraries bearing sample barcodes and UMIs. TCRdb called the 5' RACE reads again in MiXCR, with one record for every CDR3 protein. Of 250,000 to 350,000 distinct CDR3 sequences listed, approximately 19% are singletons. This clonotype was counted only a few times. Its specificity is unknown. V lost 0 bases, J lost 5 bases, and 7 bases lay in between. This CDR3 contains 13 residues. Germline CDR1 is KGHSH and CDR2 is LQKENI. Sequencing was done on a sample of PBMCs or a T cell subset sorted from them (not recorded which). The rearrangement joins TRBV18 to TRBJ2-5; D gene ambiguous. This TCR came from a man aged 18-30 years who had mild COVID-19 (a few samples of this study predate the infection). Cell type and time point are not known. The CDR3 DNA follows: TGTGCCAGCTCACCACCTGGGATGGAGACCCAGTACTTC. This translates into CASSPPGMETQYF.